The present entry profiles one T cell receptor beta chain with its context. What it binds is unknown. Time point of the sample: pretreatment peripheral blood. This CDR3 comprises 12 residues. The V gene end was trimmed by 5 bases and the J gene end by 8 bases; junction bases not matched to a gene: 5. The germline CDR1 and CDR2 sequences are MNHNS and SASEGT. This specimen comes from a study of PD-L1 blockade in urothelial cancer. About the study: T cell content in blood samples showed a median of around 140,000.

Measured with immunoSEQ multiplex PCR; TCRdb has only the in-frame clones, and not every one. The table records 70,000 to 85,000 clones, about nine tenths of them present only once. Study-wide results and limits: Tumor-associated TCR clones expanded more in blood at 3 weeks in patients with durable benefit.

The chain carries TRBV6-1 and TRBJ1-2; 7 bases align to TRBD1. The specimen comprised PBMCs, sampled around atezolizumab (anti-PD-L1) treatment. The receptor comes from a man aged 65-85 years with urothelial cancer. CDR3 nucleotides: TGTGCCAGCAGTACGACAGGGCGAGGCTACACCTTC. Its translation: CASSTTGRGYTF.